This passage covers 14 T cell receptor beta chains from one sample sequenced in a study of identifying expanded T cells in peripheral blood. Using immunoSEQ multiplex PCR, the repertoire was profiled, and TCRdb retains in-frame clones only, with some absent. The sample contains around 68,000 clones, 80% to 90% of which appear only once. Source material: blood. The source is a person aged 18 to 70 in good health.

The V gene is TRBV19, the J gene TRBJ2-1; no clear D. The CDR3 spans 16 residues. Germline CDR1 LNHDA, CDR2 SQIVND (reference sequence). Trimming removed 3 bases from V and 0 bases from J, with 12 bases in between. CDR3 nucleotide sequence: TGTGCCAGTAGTATTTCTCAGCGCCCCTCCTACAATGAGCAGTTCTTC. Translating gives CASSISQRPSYNEQFF.

As DNA, the CDR3 is TGTGCCAGCAGAGTTCCACCGGGCCAAAGCCCCACCGGGGAGCTGTTTTTT. Protein: CASRVPPGQSPTGELFF. The V and J genes are TRBV28 and TRBJ2-2; D is undetermined. CDR1 MDHEN and CDR2 SYDVKM come from the germline V gene. V was clipped by 6 bases and J by 4 bases, with 21 bases between them. This CDR3 has 17 residues. The full variable domain, rest sourced from reference TRBV28 and TRBJ2-2, is DVKVTQSSRYLVKRTGEKVFLECVQDMDHENMFWYRQDPGLGLRLIYFSYDVKMKEKGDIPEGYSVSREKKERFSLILESASTNQTSMYLCASRVPPGQSPTGELFFGEGSRLTVL.

V and J are TRBV5-5 and TRBJ2-3; D remains ambiguous. Germline CDR1 SGHKS, CDR2 YYEKEE (reference sequence). The CDR3 totals 14 residues. Trimming removed 1 base at V and 2 bases at J, with 8 bases between. The CDR3 coding sequence is TGTGCCAGCAGCTTGTTAACAAACACAGATACGCAGTATTTT. Its protein product is CASSLLTNTDTQYF. Using reference TRBV5-5 and TRBJ2-3 for the parts outside the CDR3, the full variable domain is DAGVTQSPTHLIKTRGQQVTLRCSPISGHKSVSWYQQVLGQGPQFIFQYYEKEERGRGNFPDRFSARQFPNYSSELNVNALLLGDSALYLCASSLLTNTDTQYFGPGTRLTVL.

The V and J genes are TRBV5-6 and TRBJ2-6; 15 bases agree with TRBD2. This CDR3 contains 19 residues. Germline CDR1 reads SGHDT; CDR2 reads YYEEEE. Trimming at V came to 4 bases and at J to 0 bases, leaving 5 bases not matched to a gene. This CDR3 reads CASSPGLAGGVSGANVLTF. The CDR3 nucleotides are TGTGCCAGCAGCCCCGGACTAGCGGGAGGGGTCTCTGGGGCCAACGTCCTGACTTTC.

This clone was seen a single time. The chain couples TRBV30 to TRBJ2-3; the D gene could be TRBD1 or TRBD2 (5 bases each). V was pared by 2 bases and J by 5 bases, with 11 bases between. Germline values: CDR1 GTSNPN, CDR2 SVGIG (reference sequence). The CDR3 covers 13 residues. CDR3 in amino acids: CAWSQMGVDTQYF. CDR3 nucleotide sequence: TGTGCCTGGAGTCAAATGGGGGTAGATACGCAGTATTTT.

CDR3 coding DNA: TGTGCATGCCGGGACACTCACTACGAGCAGTACTTC. It codes for CACRDTHYEQYF. The V and J genes are TRBV30 and TRBJ2-7; tentatively, D is TRBD1 (6 bases). This CDR3 has 12 residues. Germline V lookup: CDR1 GTSNPN, CDR2 SVGIG (reference sequence). Drawing the rest from reference TRBV30 and TRBJ2-7, the complete variable domain is SQTIHQWPATLVQPVGSPLSLECTVEGTSNPNLYWYRQAAGRGLQLLFYSVGIGQISSEVPQNLSASRPQDRQFILSSKKLLLSDSGFYLCACRDTHYEQYFGPGTRLTVT.

V and J are TRBV7-3 and TRBJ1-1, with D perhaps matching TRBD1 (5 bases). The CDR3 has 15 residues. V shed 2 bases and J shed 3 bases, with 13 bases lying between them. CDR1 and CDR2 from the germline V gene are SGHTA and FQGTGA. The CDR3 loop reads CASSLGGFGDTEAFF. The CDR3 DNA reads as TGTGCCAGCAGCTTAGGGGGATTCGGGGACACTGAAGCTTTCTTT.

This clone came up once. The J gene is TRBJ2-2, the V gene TRBV4-3; 11 bases match TRBD1. The junction had 1 base not matched to a gene; V was cut back by 0 bases and J by 4 bases. Looked up from germline, CDR1 is LGHNA and CDR2 is YSLEER. The CDR3 has 16 residues. CDR3 residues: CASSQEGTGGTGELFF. For the CDR3, the DNA is TGCGCCAGCAGCCAAGAAGGGACAGGGGGCACCGGGGAGCTGTTTTTT.

This clone was counted a few times. J is TRBJ2-7 and V is TRBV5-6; 8 bases are shared with TRBD1. Germline CDR1 SGHDT, CDR2 YYEEEE. With 4 bases clipped from V and 6 bases from J, the junction kept 12 bases outside the gene matches. This CDR3 spans 15 amino acids. The CDR3 DNA reads as TGTGCCAGCAGCCCCCGTAGGACAGGGCCGACCGAGCAGTACTTC. As protein: CASSPRRTGPTEQYF.

The V and J genes are TRBV28 and TRBJ1-1, with 7 bases identical to TRBD1. The germline CDR1 and CDR2 sequences are MDHEN and SYDVKM. V dropped 5 bases and J dropped 4; count of bases not matched to a gene: 7. The CDR3 length is 14 residues. The CDR3 region has the DNA TGTGCCAGCAGTACCCCACAGGGGTTCACTGAAGCTTTCTTT. Translating gives CASSTPQGFTEAFF.

The chain uses TRBV4-2 and TRBJ2-7; D may correspond to TRBD1 or TRBD2 (7 bases each). Trimming removed 0 bases from V and 5 bases from J, with 17 bases in between. The germline V gene encodes CDR1 LGHNA and CDR2 YNFKEQ. The CDR3 extends over 16 amino acids. CDR3 sequence: CASSQEEGAGGHEQYF. In DNA, the CDR3 is TGTGCCAGCAGCCAAGAAGAGGGGGCCGGGGGGCACGAGCAGTACTTC.

V and J are TRBV7-2 and TRBJ2-7, with 9 nucleotides matching TRBD1. J lost 8 bases, V lost 1 base, and 6 bases had no gene match. Per germline, CDR1 SGHTA and CDR2 FQGNSA. The CDR3 length is 14 residues. The CDR3 sequence is CASSLGGGQGKQYF. The CDR3 nucleotides are TGTGCCAGCAGCTTAGGAGGGGGACAGGGCAAGCAGTACTTC. Complete variable domain (other parts from reference TRBV7-2 and TRBJ2-7): GAGVSQSPSNKVTEKGKDVELRCDPISGHTALYWYRQSLGQGLEFLIYFQGNSAPDKSGLPSDRFSAERTGGSVSTLTIQRTQQEDSAVYLCASSLGGGQGKQYFGPGTRLTVT.

The chain combines TRBV6-1 with TRBJ2-2; D possibly corresponds to TRBD1 (5 bases). Germline V gene sequence: CDR1 MNHNS, CDR2 SASEGT. CDR3 length: 16 amino acids. V gave up 1 base and J gave up 4 bases, with 13 bases separating them. In nucleotides, the CDR3 is TGTGCCAGCAGTGAAGTCCCAGGGCAGCGCACCGGGGAGCTGTTTTTT. Translated: CASSEVPGQRTGELFF.

This clone has only one observation. V gene TRBV7-8 combines with J gene TRBJ2-1, with 7 nucleotides matching TRBD1. V trimming: 5 bases; J trimming: 7 bases; junction bases outside the gene matches: 11. Germline CDR1 and CDR2: SGHVS and FQNEAQ. This CDR3 is 15 amino acids long. The CDR3 loop reads CASSQPGAQGNEQFF. In DNA form, the CDR3 reads TGTGCCAGCAGCCAGCCCGGGGCACAGGGGAATGAGCAGTTCTTC.